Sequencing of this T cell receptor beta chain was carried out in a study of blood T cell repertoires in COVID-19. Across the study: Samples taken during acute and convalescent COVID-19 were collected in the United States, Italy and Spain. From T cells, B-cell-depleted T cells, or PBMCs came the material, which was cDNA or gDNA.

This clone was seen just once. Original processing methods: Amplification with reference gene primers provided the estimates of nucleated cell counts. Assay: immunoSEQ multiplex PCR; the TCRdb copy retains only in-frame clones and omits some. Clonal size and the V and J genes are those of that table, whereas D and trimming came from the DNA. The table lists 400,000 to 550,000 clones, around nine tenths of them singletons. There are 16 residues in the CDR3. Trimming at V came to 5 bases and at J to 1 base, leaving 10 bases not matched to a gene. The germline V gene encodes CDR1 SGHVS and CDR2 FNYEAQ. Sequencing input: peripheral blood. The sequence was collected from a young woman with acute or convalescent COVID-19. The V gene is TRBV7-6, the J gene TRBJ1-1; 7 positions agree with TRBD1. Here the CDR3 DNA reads TGTGCCAGCAGCCCGAGACAGGGTTCATGGAACACTGAAGCTTTCTTT. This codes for CASSPRQGSWNTEAFF.